This TCR beta chain was found in a study of CD8+CD57+ T cells in acquired aplastic anemia. Study-wide findings and caveats: Common to patients and controls were approximately 30 CD8+ CDR3 sequences.

Genomic DNA acted as the template from which TCR beta VDJ combination and CDR3 sequence profiling were carried out. TCRdb reanalysed the reads using MiXCR and keeps one entry per CDR3 protein. The sample consists of about 170,000 distinct CDR3 sequences, roughly 63% of them appearing once. As regards this clonotype: Antigen: not known.

The CDR3 length is 10 residues. Sequences were obtained from sorted CD4+, CD8+, or CD8+CD57+ T cells (not recorded which) from PBMCs. The chain links TRBV12-3 or TRBV12-4 to TRBJ1-1, with D unclear. The receptor was isolated from a human donor in good health. CDR3 bases: TGTGCTAGTTCGACAACAGAAGCTTTCTTT. Its protein product is CASSTTEAFF.